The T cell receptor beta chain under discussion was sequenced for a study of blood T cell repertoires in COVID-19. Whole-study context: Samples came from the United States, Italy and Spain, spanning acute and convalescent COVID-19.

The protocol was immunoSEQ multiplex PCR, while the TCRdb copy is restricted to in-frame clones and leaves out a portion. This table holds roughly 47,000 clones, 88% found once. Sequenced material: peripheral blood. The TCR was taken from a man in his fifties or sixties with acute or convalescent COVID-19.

The CDR3 DNA reads as TGTGCCAGCAGCGTAGCAGGCTGGGGGGACAATGAGCAGTTCTTC. Protein: CASSVAGWGDNEQFF. J is TRBJ2-1 and V is TRBV9, with D possibly TRBD2 on 6 matching bases. This CDR3 is 15 amino acids long. Trimming pared 0 bases from V and 5 bases from J, leaving 12 bases between. The germline CDR1 and CDR2 sequences are SGDLS and YYNGEE.